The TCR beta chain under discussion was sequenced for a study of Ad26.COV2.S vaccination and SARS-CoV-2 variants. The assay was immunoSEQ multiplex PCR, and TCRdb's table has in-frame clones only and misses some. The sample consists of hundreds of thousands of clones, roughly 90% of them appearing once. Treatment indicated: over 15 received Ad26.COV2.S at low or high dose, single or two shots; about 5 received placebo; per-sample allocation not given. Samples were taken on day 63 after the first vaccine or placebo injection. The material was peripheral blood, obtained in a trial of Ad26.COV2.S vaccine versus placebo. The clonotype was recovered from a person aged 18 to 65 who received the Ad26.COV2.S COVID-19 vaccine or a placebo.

In DNA form, the CDR3 reads TGTGCCAGCAGCGTAGGGGACAGGGGCGGTCAGGTGCAGTACTTC. Protein sequence: CASSVGDRGGQVQYF. The rearrangement joins TRBV9 to TRBJ2-7, with 10 nucleotides matching TRBD1. Germline CDR1 is SGDLS and CDR2 is YYNGEE. V shed 0 bases, J shed 9 bases, and the junction held 9 bases outside the gene matches. The CDR3 runs to 15 residues.